The present TCR beta chain was sequenced within a study of OX40 agonist ivuxolimab in advanced cancers. Study information: Partial responses occurred in three patients (one hepatocellular carcinoma, two cutaneous melanoma). Study-level points and caveats: Clonal expansion was among the lowest in partial responders at 0.1-3.0 mg/kg, especially CD8+.

It was autoimmune disease history or systemic immunosuppression that excluded patients. Data came from immunoSEQ multiplex PCR; TCRdb stores just in-frame clones and leaves some out. Here the sample spans tens of thousands of clones, around 87% being singletons. This clone came up once. The antigen remains unidentified. Sequenced material: CD4+ or CD8+ T cells sorted from blood, taken in a trial of the OX40 agonist ivuxolimab. The source is an adult with an advanced solid tumor such as melanoma, head and neck, liver or kidney cancer.

The CDR3 DNA reads as TGTGCCAGCAGCCCTCGGGCGGGGGCTAGCAGTCCCCCAGAGACCCAGTACTTC. Its translation is CASSPRAGASSPPETQYF. V gene TRBV5-6 combines with J gene TRBJ2-5, with D possibly TRBD2 on 7 matching bases. Germline V gene lookup returns CDR1 SGHDT and CDR2 YYEEEE. The CDR3 length is 18 residues. Trimming removed 4 bases at V and 4 bases at J, with 26 bases between.